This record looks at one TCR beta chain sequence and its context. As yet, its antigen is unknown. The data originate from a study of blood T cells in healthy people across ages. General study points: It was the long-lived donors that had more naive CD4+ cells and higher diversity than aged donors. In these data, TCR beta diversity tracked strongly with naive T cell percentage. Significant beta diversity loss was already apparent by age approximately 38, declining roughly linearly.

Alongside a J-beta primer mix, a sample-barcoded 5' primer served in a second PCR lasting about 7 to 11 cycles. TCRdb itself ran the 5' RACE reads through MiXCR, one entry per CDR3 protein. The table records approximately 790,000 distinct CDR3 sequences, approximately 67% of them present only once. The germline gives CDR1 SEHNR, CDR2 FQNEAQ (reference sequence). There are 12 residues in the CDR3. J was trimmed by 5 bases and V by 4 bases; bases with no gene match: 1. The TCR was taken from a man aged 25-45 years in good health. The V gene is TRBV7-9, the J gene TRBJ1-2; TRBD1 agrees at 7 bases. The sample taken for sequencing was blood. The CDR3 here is CASSSGQYGYTF. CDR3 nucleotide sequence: TGTGCCAGCAGCTCGGGACAGTATGGCTACACCTTC.